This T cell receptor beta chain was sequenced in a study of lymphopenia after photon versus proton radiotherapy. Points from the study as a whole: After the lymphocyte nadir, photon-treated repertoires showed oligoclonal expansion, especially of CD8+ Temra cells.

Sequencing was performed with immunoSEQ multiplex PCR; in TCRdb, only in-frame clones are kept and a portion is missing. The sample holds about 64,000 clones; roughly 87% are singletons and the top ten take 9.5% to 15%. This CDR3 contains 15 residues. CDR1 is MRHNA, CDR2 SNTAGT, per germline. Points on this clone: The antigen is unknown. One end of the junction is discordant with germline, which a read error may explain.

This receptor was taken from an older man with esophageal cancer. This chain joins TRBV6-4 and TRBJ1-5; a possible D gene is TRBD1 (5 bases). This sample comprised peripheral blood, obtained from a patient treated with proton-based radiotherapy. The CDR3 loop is CVSSAEFGGNQPQHF. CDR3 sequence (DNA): TGTGTCAGCAGTGCGGAGTTTGGGGGGAATCAGCCCCAGCATTTT.